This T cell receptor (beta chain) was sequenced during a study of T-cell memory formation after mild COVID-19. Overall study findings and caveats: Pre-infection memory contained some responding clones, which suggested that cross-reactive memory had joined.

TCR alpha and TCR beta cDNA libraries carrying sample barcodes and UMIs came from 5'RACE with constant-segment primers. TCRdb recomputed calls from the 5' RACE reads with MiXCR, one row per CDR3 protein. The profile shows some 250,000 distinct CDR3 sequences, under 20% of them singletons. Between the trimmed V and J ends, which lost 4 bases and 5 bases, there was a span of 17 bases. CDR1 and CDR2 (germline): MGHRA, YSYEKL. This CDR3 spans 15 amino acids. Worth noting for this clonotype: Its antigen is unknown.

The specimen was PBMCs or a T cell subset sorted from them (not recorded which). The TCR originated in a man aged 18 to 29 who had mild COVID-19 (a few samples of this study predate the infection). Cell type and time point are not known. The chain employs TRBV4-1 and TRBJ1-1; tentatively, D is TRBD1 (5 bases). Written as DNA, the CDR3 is TGCGCCAGCAGCCTTCAGACAGTGGGGAGAACTGAAGCTTTCTTT. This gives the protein CASSLQTVGRTEAFF.